Below, 21 T cell receptor beta chains from the same sample are listed, as sequenced in a study of T cell responses to AZD1222 COVID-19 vaccine. The repertoire was sequenced with immunoSEQ multiplex PCR; TCRdb's copy has only in-frame clones and lacks some. The sample carries roughly 21,000 clones, 82% recorded once. The sample consisted of peripheral blood, taken on day 0 of AZD1222 vaccination. The receptors stem from an adult in good health.

The chain links TRBV4-1 to TRBJ1-5; D remains unclear. V was cut by 1 base and J by 5 bases, with 15 bases left in between. In germline, CDR1 is MGHRA, CDR2 YSYEKL. This CDR3 contains 16 residues. CDR3 sequence (DNA): TGCGCCAGCAGCCAAGCCCCGGGCCTGCCCGATCAGCCCCAGCATTTT. Amino acids: CASSQAPGLPDQPQHF.

V and J are TRBV7-3 and TRBJ2-3; D possibly corresponds to TRBD1 (6 bases). The CDR3 covers 14 residues. Looked up from germline, CDR1 is SGHTA and CDR2 is FQGTGA. Trimming cost V 2 bases and J 5 bases, with 11 bases left between them. CDR3 in DNA: TGTGCCAGCAGCTTACAGGGGTTGGTAGATACGCAGTATTTT. Protein sequence: CASSLQGLVDTQYF.

The chain uses TRBV5-1 and TRBJ2-2, with 8 bases lining up with TRBD2. This CDR3 contains 16 residues. The germline V gene encodes CDR1 SGHRS and CDR2 YFSETQ. Unmatched junction bases numbered 7, after V lost 2 bases and J lost 4 bases. The CDR3 region has the DNA TGCGCCAGCAGCTTTACAAGCGGGGGCCTCACCGGGGAGCTGTTTTTT. This encodes CASSFTSGGLTGELFF.

The chain has TRBV21-1 and TRBJ1-5; the table's D gene call, TRBD1, was not cross checked with the DNA. TRBV21-1 is annotated as a pseudogene. The CDR3 has 22 residues. The CDR3 here is CASSKVQFETGKNTWGNQPQHF. The DNA of the CDR3 is TGTGCCAGCAGCAAAGTTCAGTTTGAGACAGGGAAAAACACTTGGGGCAATCAGCCCCAGCATTTT.

The gene calls are TRBV2 and TRBJ1-3, with D unresolved. Germline CDR1 SNHLY, CDR2 FYNNEI. The CDR3 totals 14 residues. V shed 6 bases and J shed 0 bases, with 9 bases lying between them. The CDR3 loop is CASSDNNSGNTIYF. The CDR3 bases are TGTGCCAGCAGCGACAACAACTCTGGAAACACCATATATTTT.

The J gene is TRBJ2-2, the V gene TRBV28, with D possibly matching TRBD1 (5 bases). The CDR3 has 15 residues. The V gene's germline CDR1 is MDHEN and CDR2 SYDVKM. Deletions cut 4 bases from V and 2 bases from J, with 11 bases between. For the CDR3, the DNA is TGTGCCAGCAGTTCCGGGCAGGGAAACACCGGGGAGCTGTTTTTT. Amino acids: CASSSGQGNTGELFF.

This chain joins TRBV24-1 and TRBJ2-1; 8 bases match TRBD1. The CDR3 spans 15 residues. The germline CDR1 and CDR2 sequences are KGHDR and SFDVKD. V was pared by 7 bases and J by 4 bases, with 8 bases of the junction left unmatched. The CDR3 DNA follows: TGTGCCACCAGAGCAGGGGGCACGGTTTACAATGAGCAGTTCTTC. Its translation is CATRAGGTVYNEQFF.

J is TRBJ2-3 and V is TRBV5-1; D unclear. The ends were cut back, 1 base at V and 2 bases at J, with 5 bases in the middle. CDR1 is SGHRS, CDR2 YFSETQ, per germline. The CDR3 length is 13 residues. In DNA form, the CDR3 reads TGCGCCAGCAGCTTGAGTTCCACAGATACGCAGTATTTT. Its protein is CASSLSSTDTQYF.

The chain combines TRBV5-8 with TRBJ2-5, with D uncertain. The CDR3 sequence is 10 residues long. Trimming removed 4 bases at V and 5 bases at J, with 3 bases between. Germline lookup yields CDR1 SGHTS and CDR2 YDEGEE. The CDR3 bases are TGTGCCAGCAGCGATGAGACCCAGTACTTC. Translating gives CASSDETQYF.

The chain uses TRBV28 and TRBJ2-7, with a weak D call TRBD1 (6 bases). The CDR3 is made up of 15 amino acids. Germline-derived CDR1 and CDR2 are MDHEN and SYDVKM. The ends were cut back, 5 bases at V and 5 bases at J, with 19 bases in the middle. The CDR3: CASSPRTASGDEQYF. The CDR3 DNA sequence: TGTGCCAGCAGTCCCCGGACAGCTTCAGGCGACGAGCAGTACTTC.

V usage is TRBV11-3 and J usage is TRBJ1-1; a possible D gene is TRBD1 (6 bases). CDR3 size: 15 residues. V lost 1 base and J 1 base, leaving 10 bases between the germline ends. Germline lookup yields CDR1 SGHNT and CDR2 YENEEA. CDR3 sequence (DNA): TGTGCCAGCAGCTTAGCCGGGGGGCAGAACACTGAAGCTTTCTTT. Translating gives CASSLAGGQNTEAFF.

The chain uses TRBV6-5 and TRBJ2-4; the D is unclear. CDR1 MNHEY and CDR2 SVGAGI come from the germline V gene. V lost 6 bases and J lost 9, with 12 bases in between. The CDR3 has 12 amino acids. The CDR3 is CASRATMGIQYF. CDR3 sequence (DNA): TGTGCCAGCAGAGCGACCATGGGCATTCAGTACTTC.

For this clone: This sample also contains other DNA sequences that code for the same CDR3. This chain joins TRBV7-2 and TRBJ1-2; tentative D call: TRBD1 (5 bases). The CDR3 runs 14 residues. The germline V gene has CDR1 SGHTA and CDR2 FQGNSA. Between the trimmed V and J ends, which lost 1 base and 5 bases, there was a span of 11 bases. DNA of the CDR3: TGTGCCAGCAGCTTAGGACCAGGGTATTATGGCTACACCTTC. It is translated as CASSLGPGYYGYTF.

This chain uses TRBV18 with TRBJ2-3; 9 positions agree with TRBD2. V was pared by 0 bases and J by 4 bases, with 5 bases of the junction left unmatched. Germline CDR1 is KGHSH and CDR2 is LQKENI. This CDR3 has 16 residues. The CDR3 reads CASSPPGGRAPDTQYF. The CDR3 nucleotides are TGTGCCAGCTCACCACCGGGCGGGAGGGCCCCAGATACGCAGTATTTT.

The chain has TRBV7-2 and TRBJ2-1, with D perhaps matching TRBD1 (5 bases). The CDR3 contains 15 residues. Per germline, CDR1 SGHTA and CDR2 FQGNSA. V dropped 1 base and J dropped 0 bases, with 7 bases sitting between them. The CDR3 here is CASSLGQGSYNEQFF. Written as DNA, the CDR3 is TGTGCCAGCAGCTTAGGGCAGGGCTCCTACAATGAGCAGTTCTTC.

The gene calls are TRBV7-3 and TRBJ2-1; unclear D gene. The CDR3 runs to 15 residues. Trimming left V 2 bases short and J 3 bases short, with 11 bases between. Germline assignment: CDR1 SGHTA and CDR2 FQGTGA. The CDR3 nucleotides read TGTGCCAGCAGCTTAGTCGCCTCTCACTACAATGAGCAGTTCTTC. Residues: CASSLVASHYNEQFF.

This chain joins TRBV2 and TRBJ2-5; the D gene could be TRBD1 or TRBD2 (5 bases each). Germline CDR1 reads SNHLY; CDR2 reads FYNNEI. The length of the CDR3 is 16 residues. The V gene lost 3 bases and the J gene lost 4 bases, with 18 bases spanning the gap. This chain's CDR3 is CASSEGVVGFGETQYF. CDR3 nucleotides: TGTGCCAGCAGTGAGGGGGTAGTGGGGTTCGGAGAGACCCAGTACTTC. Full variable domain (outside the CDR3, taken from reference TRBV2 and TRBJ2-5): EPEVTQTPSHQVTQMGQEVILRCVPISNHLYFYWYRQILGQKVEFLVSFYNNEISEKSEIFDDQFSVERPDGSNFTLKIRSTKLEDSAMYFCASSEGVVGFGETQYFGPGTRLLVL.

The V gene is TRBV5-8, the J gene TRBJ2-3; possible D gene TRBD2, 5 bases. Trimming shortened V by 4 bases and J by 1 base, and 10 bases separated the two germline ends. The CDR3 extends over 14 amino acids. Germline CDR1 reads SGHTS; CDR2 reads YDEGEE. CDR3 in amino acids: CASSAGWGTDTQYF. For the CDR3, the DNA is TGTGCCAGCAGCGCGGGCTGGGGCACAGATACGCAGTATTTT.

The chain combines TRBV11-2 with TRBJ1-5, with no clear D. The CDR3 loop spans 15 amino acids. The V and J ends lost 3 bases and 6 bases respectively, with 15 bases between them. Germline V gives CDR1 SGHAT, CDR2 FQNNGV. For the CDR3, the DNA is TGTGCCAGCAGCTTGGAAGGAAGGGTCGGTCAGCCCCAGCATTTT. It specifies CASSLEGRVGQPQHF.

This clone has just a few counts. The chain employs TRBV2 and TRBJ2-7; 7 bases match TRBD2. Germline lookup yields CDR1 SNHLY and CDR2 FYNNEI. The CDR3 is 14 amino acids. After removal of 4 bases from V and 5 bases from J, the junction contained 8 bases not matched to a gene. CDR3 amino acids: CASSAAGEVDEQYF. DNA of the CDR3: TGTGCCAGCAGTGCCGCGGGAGAGGTCGACGAGCAGTACTTC.

This clone has just one count. The V and J genes are TRBV13 and TRBJ1-2; D unresolved. Trimming shortened V by 9 bases and J by 0 bases, and 17 bases separated the two germline ends. This CDR3 comprises 15 residues. Germline CDR1 and CDR2: PRHDT and FYEKMQ (reference sequence). CDR3 sequence (DNA): TGTGCCAGTTCAGCTTTTGTAGAAGCTAACTATGGCTACACCTTC. This gives the protein CASSAFVEANYGYTF.